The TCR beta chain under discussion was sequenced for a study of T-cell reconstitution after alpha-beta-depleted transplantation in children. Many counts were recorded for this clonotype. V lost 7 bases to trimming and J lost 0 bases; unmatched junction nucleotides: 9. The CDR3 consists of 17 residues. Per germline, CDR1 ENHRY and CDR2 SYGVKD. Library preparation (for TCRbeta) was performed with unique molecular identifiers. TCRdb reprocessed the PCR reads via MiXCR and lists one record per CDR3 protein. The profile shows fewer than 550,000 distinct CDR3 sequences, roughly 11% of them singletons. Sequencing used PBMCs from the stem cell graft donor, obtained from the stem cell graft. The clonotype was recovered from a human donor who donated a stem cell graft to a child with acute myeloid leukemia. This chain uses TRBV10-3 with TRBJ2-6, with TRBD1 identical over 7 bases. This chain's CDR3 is CAITGGDGSSGANVLTF. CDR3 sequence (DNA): TGTGCCATCACAGGGGGAGACGGATCCTCTGGGGCCAACGTCCTGACTTTC.